This T cell receptor (beta chain) was found in a study of CD8 T cells in Susac syndrome. The study, taken as a whole, reports: The number of individuals included in the study's TCR sequencing and HLA analysis was acknowledged as relatively small.

cDNA came from about 0.46 to 1 ug RNA primed by random hexamers. Across 54 Vbeta and 13 Jbeta, immunoSEQ multiplex PCR amplified TCR beta CDR3. MiXCR, applied by TCRdb to the immunoSEQ multiplex PCR reads, yields one record per CDR3 protein. Of around 180,000 distinct CDR3 sequences listed, approximately 95% are singletons. To note about this clonotype: Its specificity is not known.

CDR3 length: 14 amino acids. The V gene lost 1 base and the J gene lost 8 bases, with 9 bases spanning the gap. CDR1 and CDR2 (germline): MDHEN, SYDVKM. Sequencing of TCR beta was performed on blood CD8+ and CD4+ T cells. Control patients had untreated stable or active relapsing-remitting multiple sclerosis by revised McDonald criteria. The source of this sequence is a human donor with multiple sclerosis. This sequence joins TRBV28 and TRBJ1-6, with D hard to call. Sequencing input: CD8+ T cells from PBMCs. The CDR3 DNA reads TGTGCCAGCAGTTTATTTCGGGTATATTCACCCCTCCACTTT. This gives the protein CASSLFRVYSPLHF.